This T cell receptor beta chain derives from a study of blood T cell repertoires in COVID-19. Across the whole study: In each case, the material was cDNA or gDNA derived from T cells, B-cell-depleted T cells, or PBMCs.

Per the original data handling: The assay estimated nucleated cells by amplifying reference gene primers. TCRdb keeps only in-frame clones here, not all; method: immunoSEQ multiplex PCR. The D gene and trimming were derived from the DNA, and the V and J assignments and clone size from that table. This sample has 140,000 to 150,000 clones; 88% occur once, and the top ten carry 1.2%. CDR1 and CDR2 from the germline V gene are LNHDA and SQIVND (reference sequence). This CDR3 is 15 amino acids long. V was clipped by 1 base and J by 7 bases; unmatched bases: 7. The sequencing sample was made of PBMCs or T cells enriched from blood (not recorded which). The chain couples TRBV19 to TRBJ1-5; 7 nucleotides align to TRBD1. The sequence was collected from a woman in her twenties or thirties with acute COVID-19. CDR3 amino acids: CASSIGQGVMQPQHF. The CDR3, as DNA: TGTGCCAGTAGTATAGGACAGGGAGTGATGCAGCCCCAGCATTTT.